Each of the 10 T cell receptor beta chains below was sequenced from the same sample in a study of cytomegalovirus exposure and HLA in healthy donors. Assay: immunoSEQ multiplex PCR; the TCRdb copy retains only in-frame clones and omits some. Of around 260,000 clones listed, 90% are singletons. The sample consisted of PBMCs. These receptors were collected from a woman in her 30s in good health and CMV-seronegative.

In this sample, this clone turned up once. The CDR3 loop is CASSGPSRTGELFF. In DNA, the CDR3 is TGTGCCAGCAGCGGCCCCTCGAGGACCGGGGAGCTGTTTTTT. The chain carries TRBV2 and TRBJ2-2; D is unresolved. The CDR3 covers 14 residues. Germline loops: CDR1 SNHLY, CDR2 FYNNEI. V was cut by 6 bases and J by 5 bases, with 13 bases left in between.

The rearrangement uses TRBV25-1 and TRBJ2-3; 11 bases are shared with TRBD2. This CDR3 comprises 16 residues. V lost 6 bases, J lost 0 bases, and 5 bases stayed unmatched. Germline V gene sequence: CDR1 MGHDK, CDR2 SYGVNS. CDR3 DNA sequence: TGTGCCAGCAGCTCGACTAGCGGGACTAGCACAGATACGCAGTATTTT. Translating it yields CASSSTSGTSTDTQYF.

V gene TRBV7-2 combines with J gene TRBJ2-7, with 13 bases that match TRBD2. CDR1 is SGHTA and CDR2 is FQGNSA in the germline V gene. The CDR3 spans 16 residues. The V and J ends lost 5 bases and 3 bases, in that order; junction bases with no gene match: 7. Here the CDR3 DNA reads TGTGCCAGCAGCCCACGGACTAGCGGGAGTGTCTACGAGCAGTACTTC. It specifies CASSPRTSGSVYEQYF.

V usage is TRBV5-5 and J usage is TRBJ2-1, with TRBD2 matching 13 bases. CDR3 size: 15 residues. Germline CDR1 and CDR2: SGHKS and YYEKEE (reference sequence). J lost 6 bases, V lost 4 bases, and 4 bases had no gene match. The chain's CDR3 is CASSGGLAGSNEQFF. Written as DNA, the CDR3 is TGTGCCAGCAGCGGGGGACTAGCGGGGTCCAATGAGCAGTTCTTC.

The CDR3 DNA sequence: TGCGCCAGCAGCTCCGGACCGAGACAGGCTAGCTCCTACAATGAGCAGTTCTTC. It encodes CASSSGPRQASSYNEQFF. V is TRBV5-1 and J is TRBJ2-1; D perhaps matches TRBD1 (6 bases). CDR3 length: 18 residues. Germline CDR1 reads SGHRS; CDR2 reads YFSETQ. Trimming shortened V by 3 bases and J by 0 bases, and 19 bases separated the two germline ends.

The CDR3 spells CASSLGGTDNEQFF. The CDR3 nucleotides read TGTGCCAGCAGTTTGGGCGGGACGGATAATGAGCAGTTCTTC. The chain recombines TRBV28 with TRBJ2-1; tentatively, D is TRBD2 (6 bases). CDR3 length: 14 amino acids. The V end lost 3 bases, the J end lost 7 bases, and 13 bases lay between the germline ends. CDR1 and CDR2 (germline): MDHEN, SYDVKM.

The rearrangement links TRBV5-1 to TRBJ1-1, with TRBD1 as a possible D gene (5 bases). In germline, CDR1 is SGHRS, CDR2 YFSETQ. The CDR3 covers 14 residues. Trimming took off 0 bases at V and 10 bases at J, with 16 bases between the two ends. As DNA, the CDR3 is TGCGCCAGCAGCTTGGCCGGGGTGGAGGGGAGAGCTTTCTTT. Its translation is CASSLAGVEGRAFF.

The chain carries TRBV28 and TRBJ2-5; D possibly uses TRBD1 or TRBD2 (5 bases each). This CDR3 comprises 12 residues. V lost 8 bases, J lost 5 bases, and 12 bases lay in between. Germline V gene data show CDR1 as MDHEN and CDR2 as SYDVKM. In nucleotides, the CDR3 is TGTGCCAGCGGGGTCTGGGGGGAGACCCAGTACTTC. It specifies CASGVWGETQYF.

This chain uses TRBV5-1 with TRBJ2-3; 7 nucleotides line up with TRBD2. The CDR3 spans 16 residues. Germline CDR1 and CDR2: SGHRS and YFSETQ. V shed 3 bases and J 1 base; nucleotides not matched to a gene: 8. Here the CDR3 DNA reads TGCGCCAGCAGCTCAGGCGTCCTAGCGGGCACAGATACGCAGTATTTT. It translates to CASSSGVLAGTDTQYF.

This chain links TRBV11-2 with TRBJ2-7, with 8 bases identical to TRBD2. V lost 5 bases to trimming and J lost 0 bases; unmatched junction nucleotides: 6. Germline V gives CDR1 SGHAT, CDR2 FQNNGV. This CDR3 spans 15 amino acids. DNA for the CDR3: TGTGCCAGCAGCGGGCCGGGAGGGCCCTCCTACGAGCAGTACTTC. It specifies CASSGPGGPSYEQYF.